The 9 T cell receptor beta chains in this list originate from one sample, sequenced in a study of vaccination effects on CD4 cells after COVID-19. Some clones are missing from TCRdb's copy, which holds only in-frame ones; the method was immunoSEQ multiplex PCR. The sample holds around 50,000 clones; under 80% are singletons and the top ten take 4.5% to 7%. Within the ViraFEST assay, antigen-specific CD4+ T cells underwent expansion with viral peptide pools prior to sequencing. Isolating CD4+ T cells followed approximately ten days of culture. The person had PCR-confirmed SARS-CoV-2 infection between March and December 2020. Their specific antigens are unknown. This specimen consisted of CD4+ T cells from PBMCs cultured with HIV peptides, obtained before COVID-19 vaccination. Subset defined: HIV-1 Nef peptide pool negative control/reference culture. These receptors all stem from a human donor who had a prior SARS-CoV-2 infection.

The J gene is TRBJ1-4, the V gene TRBV19; no clear D. Trimming stripped 5 bases from V and 6 bases from J, with 10 bases between. Germline assignment: CDR1 LNHDA and CDR2 SQIVND (reference sequence). The CDR3 extends over 13 amino acids. The CDR3 protein is CASSVRQYEKLFF. In DNA form, the CDR3 reads TGTGCCAGTAGTGTTCGACAATATGAAAAACTGTTTTTT.

The chain links TRBV7-3 to TRBJ2-5; D may be TRBD2 (6 bases). Trimming stripped 5 bases from V and 2 bases from J, with 18 bases between. The CDR3 loop spans 16 amino acids. Germline CDR1 is SGHTA and CDR2 is FQGTGA. The CDR3 loop is CASSLDGLSGQETQYF. DNA of the CDR3: TGTGCCAGCAGCCTAGACGGACTAAGCGGGCAAGAGACCCAGTACTTC.

The CDR3 region has the DNA TGTGCCAGCAGTCAAAAACTACTCATTTATGGCTACACCTTC. This encodes CASSQKLLIYGYTF. V is TRBV6-5 and J is TRBJ1-2, with D uncertain. V was pared by 5 bases and J by 5 bases, with 15 bases between. The germline CDR1 and CDR2 sequences are MNHEY and SVGAGI. This CDR3 spans 14 amino acids.

The rearrangement links TRBV13 to TRBJ1-2; no clear D. This CDR3 region has 12 residues. V dropped 8 bases and J dropped 6 bases, with 13 bases sitting between them. Germline lookup yields CDR1 PRHDT and CDR2 FYEKMQ (reference sequence). The CDR3 here is CASSDLRNGYTF. CDR3 sequence (DNA): TGTGCCAGCTCGGACTTGCGGAATGGCTACACCTTC.

This sequence joins TRBV6-2 or TRBV6-3 and TRBJ1-6; maybe TRBD1 (6 bases). The V end was cut by 6 bases, the J end by 11 bases, with 20 bases between. Germline V lookup: CDR1 MNHEY, CDR2 SVGEGT. The CDR3 has 15 residues. The CDR3 spells CASSSSQGFAAPLHF. DNA of the CDR3: TGTGCCAGCAGCTCATCGCAGGGGTTTGCGGCACCCCTCCACTTT.

The chain joins TRBV20-1 to TRBJ1-1, with D maybe TRBD1 (5 bases). There are 14 residues in the CDR3. From germline, CDR1 is DFQATT and CDR2 SNEGSKA (reference sequence). The germline V and J ends were trimmed by 3 bases and 2 bases, with 13 bases remaining between them. The CDR3 spells CSASRGIQNTEAFF. CDR3 nucleotide sequence: TGCAGTGCTAGTCGGGGGATCCAAAACACTGAAGCTTTCTTT.

The chain recombines TRBV7-6 with TRBJ1-1, with D possibly TRBD1 on 5 matching bases. Germline lookup yields CDR1 SGHVS and CDR2 FNYEAQ. The CDR3 consists of 17 residues. V lost 1 base and J 1 base, leaving 16 bases between the germline ends. This chain's CDR3 is CASSLVGAGGENTEAFF. The CDR3 bases are TGTGCCAGCAGCTTAGTAGGGGCCGGAGGGGAGAACACTGAAGCTTTCTTT.

V usage is TRBV7-3 and J usage is TRBJ2-3, with 9 nucleotides matching TRBD1. The germline V gene encodes CDR1 SGHTA and CDR2 FQGTGA. The CDR3 spans 16 residues. The J segment lost 4 bases and the V segment lost 6 bases, leaving 11 bases of the junction unmatched. DNA for the CDR3: TGTGCCAGCAGTCGGACCGGGACAGGGTCAGCAGATACGCAGTATTTT. The encoded protein is CASSRTGTGSADTQYF.

The chain combines TRBV9 with TRBJ1-2; D unresolved. Between the trimmed V and J ends, which lost 0 bases and 1 base, there was a span of 7 bases. The CDR3 totals 14 residues. Germline lookup yields CDR1 SGDLS and CDR2 YYNGEE. CDR3 DNA: TGTGCCAGCAGCGTAGATGTGTTTAACTATGGCTACACCTTC. Protein sequence: CASSVDVFNYGYTF.